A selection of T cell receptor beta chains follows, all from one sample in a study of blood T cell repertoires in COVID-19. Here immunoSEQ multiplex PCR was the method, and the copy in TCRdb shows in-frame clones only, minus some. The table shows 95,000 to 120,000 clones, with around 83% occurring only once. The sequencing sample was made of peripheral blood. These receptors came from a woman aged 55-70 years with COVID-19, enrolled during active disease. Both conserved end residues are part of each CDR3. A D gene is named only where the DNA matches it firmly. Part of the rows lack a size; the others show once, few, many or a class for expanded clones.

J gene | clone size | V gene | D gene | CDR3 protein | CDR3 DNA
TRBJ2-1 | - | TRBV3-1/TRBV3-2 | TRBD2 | CASSRSTSHSYNEQFF | TGTGCCAGCAGCCGGTCGACTAGCCACTCCTACAATGAGCAGTTCTTC
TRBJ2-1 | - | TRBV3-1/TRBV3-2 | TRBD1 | CASSRTQGTGVSEQFF | TGTGCCAGCAGCCGAACGCAGGGGACAGGGGTTAGTGAGCAGTTCTTC
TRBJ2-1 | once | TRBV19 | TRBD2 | CASSIVSAGGYNEQFF | TGTGCCAGTAGTATAGTGTCAGCGGGGGGCTACAATGAGCAGTTCTTC
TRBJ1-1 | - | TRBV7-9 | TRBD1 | CASRPTVDRRSEAFF | TGTGCCAGCAGACCTACCGTGGACAGGAGGAGTGAAGCTTTCTTT
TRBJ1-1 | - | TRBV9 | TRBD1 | CASSPRQGTNTEAFF | TGTGCCAGCAGCCCCCGACAGGGAACCAACACTGAAGCTTTCTTT
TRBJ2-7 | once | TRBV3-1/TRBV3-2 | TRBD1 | CASSQEQGNEQYF | TGTGCCAGCAGCCAAGAACAGGGGAACGAGCAGTACTTC
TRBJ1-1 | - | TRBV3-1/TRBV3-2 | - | CASSQGGDRNTEAFF | TGTGCCAGCAGCCAGGGAGGGGATAGAAACACTGAAGCTTTCTTT
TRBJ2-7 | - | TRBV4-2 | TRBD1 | CASSQQMGQGAIVYEQYF | TGTGCCAGCAGCCAACAGATGGGACAGGGGGCGATTGTCTACGAGCAGTACTTC
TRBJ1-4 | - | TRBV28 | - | CASSGGNEKLFF | TGTGCCAGCAGTGGCGGAAATGAAAAACTGTTTTTT
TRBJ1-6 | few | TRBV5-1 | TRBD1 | CASSVEDRGRSPLHF | TGCGCCAGCAGCGTGGAGGACAGGGGGCGTTCACCCCTCCACTTT
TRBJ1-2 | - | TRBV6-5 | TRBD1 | CASSSRDRGLGYTF | TGTGCCAGCAGCTCAAGGGACAGGGGGCTCGGCTACACCTTC
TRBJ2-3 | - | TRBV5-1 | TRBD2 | CASSVGLSPNTQYF | TGCGCCAGCAGCGTGGGACTATCCCCGAATACGCAGTATTTT
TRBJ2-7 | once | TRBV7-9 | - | CASSPRLTGDEQYF | TGTGCCAGCAGCCCGAGATTGACGGGAGACGAGCAGTACTTC
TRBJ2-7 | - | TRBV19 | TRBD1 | CATAISSTGASEQYF | TGTGCCACCGCGATCAGTTCTACAGGGGCAAGCGAGCAGTACTTC
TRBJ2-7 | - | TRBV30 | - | CAWGGSFYEQYF | TGTGCCTGGGGGGGTAGCTTCTACGAGCAGTACTTC
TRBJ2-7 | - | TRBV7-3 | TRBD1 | CASSLDRSSYEQYF | TGTGCCAGCAGCTTGGACAGGTCCTCCTACGAGCAGTACTTC
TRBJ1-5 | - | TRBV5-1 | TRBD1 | CASSLGTVSNQPQHF | TGCGCCAGCAGCCTAGGGACAGTTAGCAATCAGCCCCAGCATTTT
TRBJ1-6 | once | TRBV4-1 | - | CASSHTGEPGERYNSPLHF | TGCGCCAGCAGCCACACCGGAGAACCAGGGGAAAGGTATAATTCACCCCTCCACTTT
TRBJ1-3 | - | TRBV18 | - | CASSRATGNTIYF | TGTGCCAGCTCACGGGCCACTGGAAACACCATATATTTT
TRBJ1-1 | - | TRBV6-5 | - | CASSRHRATEAFF | TGTGCCAGCAGTAGACACAGGGCCACTGAAGCTTTCTTT
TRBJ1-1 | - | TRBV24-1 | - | CATSVRAGAEAFF | TGTGCCACCAGTGTTCGGGCCGGGGCTGAAGCTTTCTTT
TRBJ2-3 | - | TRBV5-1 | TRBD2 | CASSLTRSGGATDTQYF | TGCGCCAGCAGCCTCACCAGAAGCGGGGGGGCCACAGATACGCAGTATTTT
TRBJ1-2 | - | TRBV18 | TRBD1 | CASSPPYSRGLYGYTF | TGTGCCAGCTCACCACCGTATAGTAGGGGGCTCTATGGCTACACCTTC
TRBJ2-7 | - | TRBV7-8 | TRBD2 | CASGGEYEQYF | TGTGCCAGTGGGGGGGAGTACGAGCAGTACTTC
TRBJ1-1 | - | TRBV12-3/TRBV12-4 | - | CASSLGTGTEAFF | TGTGCCAGCAGTTTAGGGACGGGGACTGAAGCTTTCTTT
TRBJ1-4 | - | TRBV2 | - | CASSPQGMANEKLFF | TGTGCCAGCAGCCCTCAGGGGATGGCTAATGAAAAACTGTTTTTT
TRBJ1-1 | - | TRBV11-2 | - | CASTNDLGRNTEAFF | TGTGCCAGCACCAATGATCTCGGTAGAAACACTGAAGCTTTCTTT
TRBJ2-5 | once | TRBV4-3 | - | CASSQGPAVPETQYF | TGCGCCAGCAGCCAAGGGCCCGCGGTTCCGGAGACCCAGTACTTC
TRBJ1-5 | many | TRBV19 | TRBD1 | CASSSRDSTVNQPQHF | TGTGCCAGTAGTTCTCGGGACAGTACAGTTAATCAGCCCCAGCATTTT
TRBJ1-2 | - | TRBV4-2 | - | CASSQGGTSAGYGYTF | TGTGCCAGCAGCCAGGGCGGGACCTCAGCGGGCTATGGCTACACCTTC
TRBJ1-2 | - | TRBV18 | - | CASSPPVGSRGYTF | TGTGCCAGCTCACCGCCGGTCGGGTCGCGAGGCTACACCTTC
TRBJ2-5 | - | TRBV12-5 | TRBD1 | CASGPQPGQVVETQYF | TGTGCTAGTGGACCACAACCGGGACAGGTGGTAGAGACCCAGTACTTC
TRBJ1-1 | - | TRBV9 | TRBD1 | CASSVSTTGGEGPISNTEAFF | TGTGCCAGCAGCGTATCCACGACAGGGGGCGAAGGTCCGATCTCGAACACTGAAGCTTTCTTT